What follows describes a single T cell receptor (beta chain). These data are taken from a study of blood T cell repertoires in COVID-19. Study-wide context: Sources were T cells, B-cell-depleted T cells, or PBMCs; the material itself was cDNA or gDNA.

Germline V lookup: CDR1 ENHRY, CDR2 SYGVKD. Between the trimmed V and J ends, which lost 1 base and 5 bases, there was a span of 12 bases. The CDR3 is 14 amino acids. Data came from immunoSEQ multiplex PCR; TCRdb stores just in-frame clones and leaves some out. The sample lists around 69,000 clones, about four fifths occurring once. The J gene is TRBJ2-7, the V gene TRBV10-3; possibly TRBD1 for D (6 bases). The sequence came from a woman in her 70s with acute or convalescent COVID-19. The sample was peripheral blood. CDR3 bases: TGTGCCATCAGTGAGTGGGGGCTGGTCGACGAGCAGTACTTC. Translating it yields CAISEWGLVDEQYF.